This T cell receptor beta chain was sequenced for a study of T cell changes during pregnancy in multiple sclerosis. The table came from immunoSEQ multiplex PCR; TCRdb's copy has only in-frame clones and leaves some out. The data show about 50,000 clones, with 85% to 95% seen just once and about 5.5% held by the top ten. Trimming removed 3 bases from V and 2 bases from J, with 11 bases in between. The germline CDR1 and CDR2 sequences are LGHNA and YSLEER. The length of the CDR3 is 14 residues. The sequence was collected from a female donor with multiple sclerosis, enrolled in a pregnancy study. This sequence joins TRBV4-3 and TRBJ2-7, with D maybe TRBD2 (5 bases). The sample in question was CD8+ T cells from peripheral blood mononuclear cells, obtained before pregnancy. DNA of the CDR3: TGCGCCAGCAGCCAGGGTATCGGGACCTACGAGCAGTACTTC. Protein product: CASSQGIGTYEQYF.